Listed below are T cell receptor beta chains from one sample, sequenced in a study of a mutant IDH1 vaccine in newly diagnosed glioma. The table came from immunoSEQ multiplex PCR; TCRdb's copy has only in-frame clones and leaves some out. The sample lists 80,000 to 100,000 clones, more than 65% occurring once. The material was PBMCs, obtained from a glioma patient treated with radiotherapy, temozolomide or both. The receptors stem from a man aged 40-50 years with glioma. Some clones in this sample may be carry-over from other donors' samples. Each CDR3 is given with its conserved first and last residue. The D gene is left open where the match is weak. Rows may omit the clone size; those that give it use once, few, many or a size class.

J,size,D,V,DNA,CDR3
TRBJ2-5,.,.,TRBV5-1,TGCGCCAGTAGGACAGTTACTTTCCAAGAGACCCAGTACTTC,CASRTVTFQETQYF
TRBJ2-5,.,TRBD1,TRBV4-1,TGCGCCAGCAGCCGCGGGACAGGGGGCCGGGAGACCCAGTACTTC,CASSRGTGGRETQYF
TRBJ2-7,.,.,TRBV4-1,TGCGCCAGCAGCCAAGATGGCAAGAGCTCCTACGAGCAGTACTTC,CASSQDGKSSYEQYF
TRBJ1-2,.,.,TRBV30,TGTGCCTTATACCGGGACCGAGTATTAGCTAACTATGGCTACACCTTC,CALYRDRVLANYGYTF
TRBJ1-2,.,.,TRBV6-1,TGTGCCAGCAGTGAGGTTGCGACAGCGATTATTGCCTATGGCTACACCTTC,CASSEVATAIIAYGYTF
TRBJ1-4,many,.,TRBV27,TGTGCCAGCAGTTTCGGGGTCTCCACTAATGAAAAACTGTTTTTT,CASSFGVSTNEKLFF
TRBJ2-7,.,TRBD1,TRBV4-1,TGCGCCAGCAGCCAAGCTGGACAGGGGGCCTACGAGCAGTACTTC,CASSQAGQGAYEQYF
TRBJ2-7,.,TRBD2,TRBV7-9,TGTGCCAGCAGCGAGCGGGGGGACTTCTACGAGCAGTACTTC,CASSERGDFYEQYF
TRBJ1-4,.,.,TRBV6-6,TGTGCCAGCTTACGGGGGGCGATGGGGGAAAAACTGTTTTTT,CASLRGAMGEKLFF
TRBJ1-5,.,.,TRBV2,TGTGCCAGCAGGACTGAAGGGACGATCAATCAGCCCCAGCATTTT,CASRTEGTINQPQHF
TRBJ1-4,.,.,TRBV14,TGTGCCAGCAGCCAAGGCAGGGACGCAACTAATGAAAAACTGTTTTTT,CASSQGRDATNEKLFF
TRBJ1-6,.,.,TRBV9,TGTGCCAGCAGCGGGGACGGGTTCACTTCACCCCTCCACTTT,CASSGDGFTSPLHF
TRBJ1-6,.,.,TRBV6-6,TGTGCCAGCAGTCTGGGATATAATTCACCCCTCCACTTT,CASSLGYNSPLHF